This T cell receptor beta chain is from a study of control samples from healthy donors and cancer patients. The V and J ends lost 6 bases and 4 bases respectively, with 12 bases between them. Germline V gene lookup returns CDR1 MNHEY and CDR2 SVGEGT. The CDR3 is made up of 13 amino acids. TCRdb's copy holds only in-frame clones and misses some; the assay was immunoSEQ multiplex PCR. The table lists some 100,000 clones, less than 90% of them singletons. Sequenced input: blood. V gene TRBV6-2 or TRBV6-3 combines with J gene TRBJ1-2; no clear D gene. This clonotype was obtained from a woman between 50 and 59 years old in good health. The DNA for the CDR3 is TGTGCCAGCAGCCCCGACGGGCTCTATGGCTACACCTTC. This gives the protein CASSPDGLYGYTF.